This entry describes one T cell receptor (beta chain). The sample comes from a study of OX40 agonist ivuxolimab in advanced cancers. Study-wide context: All patients had ivuxolimab intravenously every 2 weeks at 0.01 to 10 mg/kg.

Libraries were prepared by immunoSEQ multiplex PCR; TCRdb keeps only in-frame clonotypes and omits some of them. The table includes some 49,000 clones, about nine tenths detected once. This CDR3 comprises 17 residues. V was pared by 3 bases and J by 0 bases, with 17 bases between. Germline-derived CDR1 and CDR2 are MNHNS and SASEGT. This chain uses TRBV6-1 with TRBJ1-1; D is uncertain. The input for sequencing was CD4+ or CD8+ T cells sorted from blood, taken in a trial of the OX40 agonist ivuxolimab. This receptor was obtained from an adult with an advanced solid tumor such as melanoma, head and neck, liver or kidney cancer. In DNA, the CDR3 is TGTGCCAGCAGTGACCCCGACACGGGCATTATGAACACTGAAGCTTTCTTT. Its translation: CASSDPDTGIMNTEAFF.